This T cell receptor beta chain was sequenced for a study of blood T cells in healthy people across ages. There are a few counts of this clonotype. There are 18 residues in the CDR3. Unmatched junction bases numbered 12, after V lost 4 bases and J lost 3 bases. The germline V gene encodes CDR1 MGHRA and CDR2 YSYEKL. Primers used in a second PCR of roughly 7 to 11 cycles were a sample-barcoded 5' primer and a J-beta primer mix. TCRdb reanalysed the 5' RACE reads using MiXCR and keeps one entry per CDR3 protein. The sample contains over 950,000 distinct CDR3 sequences, roughly 50% of which appear only once.

This sequence joins TRBV4-1 and TRBJ2-7; the match to TRBD2 covers 13 bases. What was sequenced was blood. The clonotype was recovered from a woman between 55 and 75 years old in good health. The DNA for the CDR3 is TGCGCCAGCAGCCCCAGACTAGCGGGAGGTGGGACCAACTACGAGCAGTACTTC. Translated: CASSPRLAGGGTNYEQYF.